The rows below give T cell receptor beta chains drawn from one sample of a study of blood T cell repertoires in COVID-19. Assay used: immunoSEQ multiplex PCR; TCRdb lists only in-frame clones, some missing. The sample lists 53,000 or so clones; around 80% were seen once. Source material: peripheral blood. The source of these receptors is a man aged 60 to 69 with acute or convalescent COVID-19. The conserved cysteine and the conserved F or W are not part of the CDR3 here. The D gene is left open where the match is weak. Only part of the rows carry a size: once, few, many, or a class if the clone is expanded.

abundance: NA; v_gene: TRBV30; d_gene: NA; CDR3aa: AWAGGYEQY
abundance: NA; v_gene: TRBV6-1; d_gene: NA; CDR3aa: ASSDPDLLQETQY
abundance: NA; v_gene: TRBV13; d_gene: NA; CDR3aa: ASSFSQGRPGYT
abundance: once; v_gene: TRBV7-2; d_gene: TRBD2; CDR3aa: ASSPALAGRNEQY
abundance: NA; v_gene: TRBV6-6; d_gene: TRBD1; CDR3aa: ASSTSGGDETQY
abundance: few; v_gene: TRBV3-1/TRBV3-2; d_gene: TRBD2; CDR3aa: ASSPLGLAGLGAGELF
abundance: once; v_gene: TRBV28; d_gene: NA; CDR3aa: ASSFRPGVKNTIY
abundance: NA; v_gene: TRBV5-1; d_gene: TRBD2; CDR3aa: ASSLGDYTDTQY
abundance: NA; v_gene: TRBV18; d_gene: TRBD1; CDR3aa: ASSPADRAGNTIY
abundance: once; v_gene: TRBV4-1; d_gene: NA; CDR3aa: ASSRLQSATNEKLF
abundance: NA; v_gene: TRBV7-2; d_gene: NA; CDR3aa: ASSLGQGPQETQY